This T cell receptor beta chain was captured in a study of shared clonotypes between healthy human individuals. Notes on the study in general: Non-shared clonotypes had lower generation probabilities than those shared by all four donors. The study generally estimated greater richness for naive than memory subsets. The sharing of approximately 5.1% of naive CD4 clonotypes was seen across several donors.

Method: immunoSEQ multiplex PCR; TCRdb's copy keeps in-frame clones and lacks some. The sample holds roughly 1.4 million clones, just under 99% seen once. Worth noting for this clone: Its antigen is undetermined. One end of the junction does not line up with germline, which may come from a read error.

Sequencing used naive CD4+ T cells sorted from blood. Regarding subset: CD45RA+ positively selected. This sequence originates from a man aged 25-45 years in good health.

The CDR3 protein is CASSLSLQVYLNF. CDR3 nucleotides: TGTGCCAGCAGTCTATCGTTACAGGTTTATCTGAACTTC. The chain joins TRBV28 to TRBJ2-4; TRBD1 is a possible D gene (5 bases). The CDR3 extends over 13 amino acids. CDR1 and CDR2 from the germline V gene are MDHEN and SYDVKM.